The present T cell receptor beta chain was sequenced within a study of blood T cell repertoires in COVID-19. Study background: Acute-phase and convalescent COVID-19 samples originated in the United States, Italy and Spain. T cells, B-cell-depleted T cells, or PBMCs supplied cDNA or gDNA.

The CDR3 spans 13 residues. Trimming cost V 6 bases and J 3 bases, with 12 bases left between them. The germline V gene has CDR1 LGHNT and CDR2 FRNRAP. In the authors' workflow: Reference gene primer amplification in the assay estimated nucleated cell counts. The method was immunoSEQ multiplex PCR; TCRdb's version includes in-frame clones alone and lacks a portion of them. V, J and clone size derive from that table, while D and trimming were established from the DNA sequence. The table lists more than 90,000 clones, roughly nine tenths of them singletons. The source is a human donor in a cohort sampled during active COVID-19. Sequences were obtained from peripheral blood. The rearrangement joins TRBV12-5 to TRBJ2-7; D is ambiguous. The CDR3 sequence: CASGPSLGYEQYF. The CDR3 region has the DNA TGTGCTAGTGGGCCGTCGCTAGGCTACGAGCAGTACTTC.